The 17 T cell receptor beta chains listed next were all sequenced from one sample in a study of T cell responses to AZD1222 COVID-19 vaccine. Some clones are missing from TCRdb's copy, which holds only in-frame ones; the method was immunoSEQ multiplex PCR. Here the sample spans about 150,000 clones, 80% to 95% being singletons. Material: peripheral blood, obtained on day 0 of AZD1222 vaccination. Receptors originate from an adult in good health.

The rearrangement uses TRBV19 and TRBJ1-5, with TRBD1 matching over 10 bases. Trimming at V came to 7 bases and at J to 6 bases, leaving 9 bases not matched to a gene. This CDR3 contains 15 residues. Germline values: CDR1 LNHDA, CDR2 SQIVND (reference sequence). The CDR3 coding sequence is TGTGCCAGTACCCAGCCCGGGACAGGGGTTCAGCCCCAGCATTTT. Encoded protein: CASTQPGTGVQPQHF.

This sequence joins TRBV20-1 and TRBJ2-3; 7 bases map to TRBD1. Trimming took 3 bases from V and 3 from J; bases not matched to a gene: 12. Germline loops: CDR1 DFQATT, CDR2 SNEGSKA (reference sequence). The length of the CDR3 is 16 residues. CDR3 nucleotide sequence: TGCAGTGCTAGTAATCCGGGACAGAGCCCTACAGATACGCAGTATTTT. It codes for CSASNPGQSPTDTQYF.

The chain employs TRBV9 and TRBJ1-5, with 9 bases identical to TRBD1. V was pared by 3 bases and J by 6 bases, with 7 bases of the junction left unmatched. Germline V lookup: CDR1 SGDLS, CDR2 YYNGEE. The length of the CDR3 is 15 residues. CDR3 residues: CASSATGGAGQPQHF. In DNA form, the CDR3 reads TGTGCCAGCAGCGCAACAGGGGGCGCGGGTCAGCCCCAGCATTTT.

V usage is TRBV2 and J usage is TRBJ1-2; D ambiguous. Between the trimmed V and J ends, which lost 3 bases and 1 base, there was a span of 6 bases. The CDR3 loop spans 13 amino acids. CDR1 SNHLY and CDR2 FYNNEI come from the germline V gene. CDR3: CASSDRSNYGYTF. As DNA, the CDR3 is TGTGCCAGCAGTGACAGGAGTAACTATGGCTACACCTTC.

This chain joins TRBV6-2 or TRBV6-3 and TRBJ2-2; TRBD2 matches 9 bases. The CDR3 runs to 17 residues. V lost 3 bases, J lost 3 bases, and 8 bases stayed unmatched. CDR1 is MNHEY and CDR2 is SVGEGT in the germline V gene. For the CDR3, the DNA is TGTGCCAGCAGTTATTTCTATTCTAGCGGGGACACCGGGGAGCTGTTTTTT. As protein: CASSYFYSSGDTGELFF.

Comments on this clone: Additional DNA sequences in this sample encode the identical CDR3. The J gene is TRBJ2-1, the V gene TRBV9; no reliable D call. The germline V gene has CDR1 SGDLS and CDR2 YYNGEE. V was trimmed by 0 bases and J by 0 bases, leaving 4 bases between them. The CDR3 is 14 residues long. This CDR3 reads CASSVASSYNEQFF. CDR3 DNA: TGTGCCAGCAGCGTAGCTAGCTCCTACAATGAGCAGTTCTTC.

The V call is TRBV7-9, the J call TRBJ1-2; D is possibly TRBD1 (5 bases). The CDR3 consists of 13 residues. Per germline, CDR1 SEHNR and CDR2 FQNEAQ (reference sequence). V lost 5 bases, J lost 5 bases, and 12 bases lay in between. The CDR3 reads CASSPGHAYGYTF. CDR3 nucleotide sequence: TGTGCCAGCAGCCCAGGGCACGCGTATGGCTACACCTTC.

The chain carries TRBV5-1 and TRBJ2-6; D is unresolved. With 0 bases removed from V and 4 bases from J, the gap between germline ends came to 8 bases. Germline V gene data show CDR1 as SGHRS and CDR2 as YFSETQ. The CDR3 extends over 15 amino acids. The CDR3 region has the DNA TGCGCCAGCAGCTTGGGAGTAGACGGGGCCAACGTCCTGACTTTC. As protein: CASSLGVDGANVLTF.

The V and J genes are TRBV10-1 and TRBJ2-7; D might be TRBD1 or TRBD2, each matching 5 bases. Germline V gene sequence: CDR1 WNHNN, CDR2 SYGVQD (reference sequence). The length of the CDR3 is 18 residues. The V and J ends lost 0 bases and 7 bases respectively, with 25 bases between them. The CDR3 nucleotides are TGCGCCAGCAGTGAGTCCGTAGGGGTTTGGCCCCCTACGGGGGAGCAGTACTTC. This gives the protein CASSESVGVWPPTGEQYF.

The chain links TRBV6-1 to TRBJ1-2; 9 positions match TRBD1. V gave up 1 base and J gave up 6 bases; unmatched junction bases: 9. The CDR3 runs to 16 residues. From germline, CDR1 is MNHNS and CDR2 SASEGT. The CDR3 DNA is TGTGCCAGCAGTGAAGGCGTGGTAGGACAGGGGCATGGCTACACCTTC. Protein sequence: CASSEGVVGQGHGYTF.

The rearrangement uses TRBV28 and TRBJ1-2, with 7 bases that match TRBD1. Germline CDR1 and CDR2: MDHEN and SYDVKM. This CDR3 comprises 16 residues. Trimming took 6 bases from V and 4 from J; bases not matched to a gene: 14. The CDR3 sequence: CASRTIGTAPSYGYTF. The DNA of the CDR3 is TGTGCCAGCAGGACAATTGGGACAGCTCCTTCCTATGGCTACACCTTC.

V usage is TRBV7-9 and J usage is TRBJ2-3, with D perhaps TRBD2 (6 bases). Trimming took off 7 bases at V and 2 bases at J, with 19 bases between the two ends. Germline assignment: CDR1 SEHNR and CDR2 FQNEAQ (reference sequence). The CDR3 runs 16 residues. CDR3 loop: CASTPRGSVATDTQYF. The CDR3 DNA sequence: TGTGCCAGCACCCCACGGGGGAGCGTCGCCACAGATACGCAGTATTTT.

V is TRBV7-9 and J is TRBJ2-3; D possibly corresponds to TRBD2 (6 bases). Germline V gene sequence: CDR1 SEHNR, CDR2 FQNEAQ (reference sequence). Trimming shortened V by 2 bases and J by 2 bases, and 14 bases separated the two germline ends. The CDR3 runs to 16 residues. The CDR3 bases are TGTGCCAGCAGCTTATCTGCGGGGCCAGACACAGATACGCAGTATTTT. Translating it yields CASSLSAGPDTDTQYF. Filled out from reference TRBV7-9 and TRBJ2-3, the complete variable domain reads DTGVSQNPRHKITKRGQNVTFRCDPISEHNRLYWYRQTLGQGPEFLTYFQNEAQLEKSRLLSDRFSAERPKGSFSTLEIQRTEQGDSAMYLCASSLSAGPDTDTQYFGPGTRLTVL.

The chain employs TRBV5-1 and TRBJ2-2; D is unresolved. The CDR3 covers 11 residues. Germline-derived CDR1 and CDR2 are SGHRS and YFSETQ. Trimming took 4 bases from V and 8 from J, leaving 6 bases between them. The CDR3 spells CASSELGELFF. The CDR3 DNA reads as TGCGCCAGCAGCGAGCTTGGGGAGCTGTTTTTT.

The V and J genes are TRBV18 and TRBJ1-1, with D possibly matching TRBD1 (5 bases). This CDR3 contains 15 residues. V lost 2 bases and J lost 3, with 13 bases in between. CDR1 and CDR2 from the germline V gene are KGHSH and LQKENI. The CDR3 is CASSPRGSGDTEAFF. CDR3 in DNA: TGTGCCAGCTCACCAAGGGGAAGTGGGGACACTGAAGCTTTCTTT.

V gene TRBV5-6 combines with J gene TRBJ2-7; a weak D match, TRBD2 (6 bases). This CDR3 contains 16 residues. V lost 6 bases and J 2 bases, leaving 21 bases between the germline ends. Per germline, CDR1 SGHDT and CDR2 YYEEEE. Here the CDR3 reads CASTEEGGNSPYEQYF. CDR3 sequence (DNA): TGTGCCAGCACCGAGGAGGGCGGTAATAGCCCCTACGAGCAGTACTTC.

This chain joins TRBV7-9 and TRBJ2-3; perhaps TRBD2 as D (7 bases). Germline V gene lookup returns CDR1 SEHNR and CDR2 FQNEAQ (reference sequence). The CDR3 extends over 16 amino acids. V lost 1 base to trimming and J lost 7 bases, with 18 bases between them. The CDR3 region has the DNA TGTGCCAGCAGCTTAGTGGAGGGGGGGAACTTTCATACGCAGTATTTT. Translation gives CASSLVEGGNFHTQYF.